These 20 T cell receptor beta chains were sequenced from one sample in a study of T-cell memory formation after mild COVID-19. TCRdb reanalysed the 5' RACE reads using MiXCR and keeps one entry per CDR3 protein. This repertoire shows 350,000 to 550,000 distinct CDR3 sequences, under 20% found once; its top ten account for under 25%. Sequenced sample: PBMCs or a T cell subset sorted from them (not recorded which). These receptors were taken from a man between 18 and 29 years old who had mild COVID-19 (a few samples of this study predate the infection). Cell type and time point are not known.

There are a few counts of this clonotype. This CDR3 is CASSFRGGFQETQYF. In DNA form, the CDR3 reads TGTGCCAGCAGTTTCCGGGGAGGTTTCCAAGAGACCCAGTACTTC. The chain links TRBV12-3 or TRBV12-4 to TRBJ2-5; tentatively, D is TRBD2 (6 bases). Deletions cut 3 bases from V and 1 base from J, with 12 bases between. The CDR3 length is 15 residues.

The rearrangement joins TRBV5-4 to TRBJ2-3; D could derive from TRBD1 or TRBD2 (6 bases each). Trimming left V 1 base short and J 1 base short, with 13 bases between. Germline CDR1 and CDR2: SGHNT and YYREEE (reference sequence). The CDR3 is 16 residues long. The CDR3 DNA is TGTGCCAGCAGCTTGAGGGGGGCAGCGGGCACAGATACGCAGTATTTT. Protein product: CASSLRGAAGTDTQYF.

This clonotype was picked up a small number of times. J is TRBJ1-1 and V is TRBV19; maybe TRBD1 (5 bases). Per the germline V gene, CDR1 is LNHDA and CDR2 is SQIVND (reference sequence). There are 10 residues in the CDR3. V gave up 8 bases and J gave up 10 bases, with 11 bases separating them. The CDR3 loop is CASSGGGAFF. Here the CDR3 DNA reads TGTGCCAGTTCTGGCGGGGGAGCTTTCTTT.

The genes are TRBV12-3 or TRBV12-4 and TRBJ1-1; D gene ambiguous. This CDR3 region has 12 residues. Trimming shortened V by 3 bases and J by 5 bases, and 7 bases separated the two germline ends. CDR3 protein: CASSFGLTEAFF. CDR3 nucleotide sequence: TGTGCCAGCAGTTTTGGTTTAACTGAAGCTTTCTTT.

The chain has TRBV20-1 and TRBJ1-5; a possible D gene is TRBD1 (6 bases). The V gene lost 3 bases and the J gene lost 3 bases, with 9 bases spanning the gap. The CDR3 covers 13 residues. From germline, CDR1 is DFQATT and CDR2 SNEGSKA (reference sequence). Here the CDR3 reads CSARTGVNQPQHF. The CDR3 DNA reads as TGCAGTGCTAGGACAGGCGTCAATCAGCCCCAGCATTTT.

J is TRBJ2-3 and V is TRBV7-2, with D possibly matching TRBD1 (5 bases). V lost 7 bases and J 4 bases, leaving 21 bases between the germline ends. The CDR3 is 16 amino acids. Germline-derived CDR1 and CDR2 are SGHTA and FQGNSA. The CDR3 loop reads CASTLRARQGADTQYF. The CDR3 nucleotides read TGTGCCAGCACCCTCCGCGCGCGGCAAGGGGCAGATACGCAGTATTTT.

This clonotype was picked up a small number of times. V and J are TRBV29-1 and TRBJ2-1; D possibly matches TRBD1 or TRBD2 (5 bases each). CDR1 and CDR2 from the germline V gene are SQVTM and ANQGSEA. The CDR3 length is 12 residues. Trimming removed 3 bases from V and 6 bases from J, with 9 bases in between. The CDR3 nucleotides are TGCAGCGTTGATGGGGGTTTCAATGAGCAGTTCTTC. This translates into CSVDGGFNEQFF.

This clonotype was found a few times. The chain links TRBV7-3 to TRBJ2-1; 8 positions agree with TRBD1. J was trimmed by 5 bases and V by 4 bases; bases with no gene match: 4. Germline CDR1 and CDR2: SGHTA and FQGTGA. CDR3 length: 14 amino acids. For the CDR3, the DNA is TGTGCCAGCAGCTCAGGGGACAGGAACAATGAGCAGTTCTTC. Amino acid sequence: CASSSGDRNNEQFF.

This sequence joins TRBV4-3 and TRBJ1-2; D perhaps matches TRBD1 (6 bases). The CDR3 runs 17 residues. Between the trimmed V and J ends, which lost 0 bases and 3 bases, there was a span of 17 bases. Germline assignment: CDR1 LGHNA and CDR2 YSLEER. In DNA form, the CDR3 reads TGCGCCAGCAGCCAAGATGGAAGTTGGAGACAGGACTATGGCTACACCTTC. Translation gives CASSQDGSWRQDYGYTF.

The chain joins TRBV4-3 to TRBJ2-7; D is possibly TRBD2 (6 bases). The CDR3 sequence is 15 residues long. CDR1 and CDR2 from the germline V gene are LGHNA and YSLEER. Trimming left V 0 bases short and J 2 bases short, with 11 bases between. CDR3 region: CASSQEEGLTYEQYF. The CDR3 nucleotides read TGCGCCAGCAGCCAAGAGGAGGGGCTAACCTACGAGCAGTACTTC.

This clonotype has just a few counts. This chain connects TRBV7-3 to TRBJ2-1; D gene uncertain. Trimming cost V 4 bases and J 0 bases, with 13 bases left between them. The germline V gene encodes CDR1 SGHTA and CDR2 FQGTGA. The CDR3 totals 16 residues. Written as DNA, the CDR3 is TGTGCCAGCAGCTGGACGGTGGGAAGCTCCTACAATGAGCAGTTCTTC. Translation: CASSWTVGSSYNEQFF.

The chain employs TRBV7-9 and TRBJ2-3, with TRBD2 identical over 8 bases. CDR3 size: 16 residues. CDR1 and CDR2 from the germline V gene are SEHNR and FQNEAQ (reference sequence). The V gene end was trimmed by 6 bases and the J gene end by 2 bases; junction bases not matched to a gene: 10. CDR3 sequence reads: CASRPGGEVVTDTQYF. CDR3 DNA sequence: TGTGCCAGCAGACCCGGGGGGGAGGTGGTCACAGATACGCAGTATTTT.

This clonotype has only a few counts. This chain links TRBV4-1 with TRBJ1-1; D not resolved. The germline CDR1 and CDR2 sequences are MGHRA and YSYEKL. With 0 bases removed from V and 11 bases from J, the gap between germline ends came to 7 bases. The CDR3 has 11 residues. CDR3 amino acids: CASSQDTIAFF. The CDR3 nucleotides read TGCGCCAGCAGCCAAGATACAATCGCTTTCTTT.

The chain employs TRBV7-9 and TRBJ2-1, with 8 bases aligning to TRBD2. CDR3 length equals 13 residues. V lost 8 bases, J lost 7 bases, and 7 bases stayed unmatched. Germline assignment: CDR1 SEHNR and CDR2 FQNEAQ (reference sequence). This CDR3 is CASDGTRVNEQFF. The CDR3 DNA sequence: TGTGCCAGCGACGGGACTAGGGTGAATGAGCAGTTCTTC.

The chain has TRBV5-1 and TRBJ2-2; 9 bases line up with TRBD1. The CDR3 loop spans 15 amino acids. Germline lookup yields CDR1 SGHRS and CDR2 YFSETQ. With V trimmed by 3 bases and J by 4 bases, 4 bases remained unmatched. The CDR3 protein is CASSYWDRVTGELFF. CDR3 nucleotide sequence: TGCGCCAGCAGCTATTGGGACAGGGTCACCGGGGAGCTGTTTTTT.

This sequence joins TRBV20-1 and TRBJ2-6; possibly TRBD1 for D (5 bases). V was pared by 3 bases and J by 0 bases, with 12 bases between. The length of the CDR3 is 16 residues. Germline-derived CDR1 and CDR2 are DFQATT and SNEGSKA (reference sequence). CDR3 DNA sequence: TGCAGTGCTAGGCATCATCAGGGCTCTGGGGCCAACGTCCTGACTTTC. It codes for CSARHHQGSGANVLTF.

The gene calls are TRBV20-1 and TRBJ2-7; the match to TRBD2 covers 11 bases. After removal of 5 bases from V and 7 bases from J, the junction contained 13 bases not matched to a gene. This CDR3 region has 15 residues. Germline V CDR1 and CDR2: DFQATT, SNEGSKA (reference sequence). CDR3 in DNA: TGCAGTGCTGTGACTAGCGGGACCCCCCTTTGGGAGCAGTACGTC. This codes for CSAVTSGTPLWEQYV.

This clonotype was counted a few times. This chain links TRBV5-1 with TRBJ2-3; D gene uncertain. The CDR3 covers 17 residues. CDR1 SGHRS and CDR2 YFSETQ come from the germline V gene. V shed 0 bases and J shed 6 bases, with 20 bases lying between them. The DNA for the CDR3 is TGCGCCAGCAGCTTGGCAGTTAGCAATTCCCCCCGGGATACGCAGTATTTT. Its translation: CASSLAVSNSPRDTQYF.

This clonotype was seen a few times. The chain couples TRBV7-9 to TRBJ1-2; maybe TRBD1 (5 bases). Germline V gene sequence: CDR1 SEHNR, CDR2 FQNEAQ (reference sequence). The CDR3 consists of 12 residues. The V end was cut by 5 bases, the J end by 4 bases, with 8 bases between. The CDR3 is CASSQDIYGYTF. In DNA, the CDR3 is TGTGCCAGCAGCCAGGACATCTATGGCTACACCTTC.

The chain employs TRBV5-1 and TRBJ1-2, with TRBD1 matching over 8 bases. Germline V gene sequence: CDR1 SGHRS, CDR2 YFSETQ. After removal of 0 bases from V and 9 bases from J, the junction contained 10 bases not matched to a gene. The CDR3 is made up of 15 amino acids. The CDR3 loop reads CASSLDDRGRLSYTF. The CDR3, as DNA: TGCGCCAGCAGCTTGGATGACAGGGGTCGTCTAAGCTACACCTTC.